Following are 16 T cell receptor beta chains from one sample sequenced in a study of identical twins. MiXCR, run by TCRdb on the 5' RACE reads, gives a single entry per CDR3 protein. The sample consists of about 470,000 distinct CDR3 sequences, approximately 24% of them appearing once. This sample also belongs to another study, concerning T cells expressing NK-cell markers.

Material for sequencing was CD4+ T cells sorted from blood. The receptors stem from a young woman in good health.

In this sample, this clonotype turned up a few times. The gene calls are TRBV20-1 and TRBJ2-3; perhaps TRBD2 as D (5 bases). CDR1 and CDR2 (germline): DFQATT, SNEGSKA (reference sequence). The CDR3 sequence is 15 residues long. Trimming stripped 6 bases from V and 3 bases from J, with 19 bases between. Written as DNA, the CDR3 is TGCAGTGCCGTTTCCCTAGCCGGGATGACAGATACGCAGTATTTT. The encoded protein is CSAVSLAGMTDTQYF.

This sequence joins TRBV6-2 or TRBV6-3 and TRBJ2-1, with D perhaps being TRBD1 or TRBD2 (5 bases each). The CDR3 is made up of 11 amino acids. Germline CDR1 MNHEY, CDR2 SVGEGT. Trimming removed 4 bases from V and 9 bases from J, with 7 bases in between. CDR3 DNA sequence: TGTGCCAGCAGTTCCGGGACTGAGCAGTTCTTC. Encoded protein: CASSSGTEQFF.

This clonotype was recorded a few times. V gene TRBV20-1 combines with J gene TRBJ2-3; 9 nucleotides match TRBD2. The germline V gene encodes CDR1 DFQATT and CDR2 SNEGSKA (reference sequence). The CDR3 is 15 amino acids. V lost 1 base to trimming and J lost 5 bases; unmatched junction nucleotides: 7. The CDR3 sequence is CSARVASGAGDTQYF. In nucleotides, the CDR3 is TGCAGTGCTAGAGTAGCTAGCGGGGCCGGAGATACGCAGTATTTT.

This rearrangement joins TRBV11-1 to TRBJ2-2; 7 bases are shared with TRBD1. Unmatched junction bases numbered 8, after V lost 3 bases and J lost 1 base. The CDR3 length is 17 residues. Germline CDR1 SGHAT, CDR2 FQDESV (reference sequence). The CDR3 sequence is CASSLRVGQENTGELFF. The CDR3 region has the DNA TGTGCCAGCAGCTTGAGAGTTGGACAGGAGAACACCGGGGAGCTGTTTTTT.

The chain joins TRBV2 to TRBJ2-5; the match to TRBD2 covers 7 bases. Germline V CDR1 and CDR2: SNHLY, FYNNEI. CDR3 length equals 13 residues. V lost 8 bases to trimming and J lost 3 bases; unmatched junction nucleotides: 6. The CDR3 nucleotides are TGTGCCAGCTGTCCGGGACTAAAAGAGACCCAGTACTTC. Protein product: CASCPGLKETQYF.

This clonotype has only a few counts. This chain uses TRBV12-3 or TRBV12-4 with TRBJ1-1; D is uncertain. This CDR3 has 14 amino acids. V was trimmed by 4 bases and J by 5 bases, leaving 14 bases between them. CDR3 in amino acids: CASSSDRRNTEAFF. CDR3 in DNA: TGTGCCAGCAGTTCTGATCGAAGGAATACTGAAGCTTTCTTT.

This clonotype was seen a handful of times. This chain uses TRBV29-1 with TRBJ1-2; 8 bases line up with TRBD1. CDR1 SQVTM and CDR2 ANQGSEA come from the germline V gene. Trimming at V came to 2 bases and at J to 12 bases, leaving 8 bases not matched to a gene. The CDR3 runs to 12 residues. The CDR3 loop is CSVERRTGTDTF. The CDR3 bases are TGCAGCGTTGAAAGGCGGACAGGGACCGACACCTTC.

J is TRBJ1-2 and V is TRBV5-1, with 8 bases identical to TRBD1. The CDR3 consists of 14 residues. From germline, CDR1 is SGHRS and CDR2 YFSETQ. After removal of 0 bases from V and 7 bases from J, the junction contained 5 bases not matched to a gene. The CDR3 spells CASSLDGQGGGYTF. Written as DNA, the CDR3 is TGCGCCAGCAGCTTGGATGGACAGGGAGGTGGCTACACCTTC.

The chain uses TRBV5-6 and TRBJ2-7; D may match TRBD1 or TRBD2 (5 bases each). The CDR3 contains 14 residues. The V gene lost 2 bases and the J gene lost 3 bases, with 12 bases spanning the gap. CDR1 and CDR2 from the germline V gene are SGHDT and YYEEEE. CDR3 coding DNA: TGTGCCAGCAGCTTCTCGGGACGCTACTACGAGCAGTACTTC. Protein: CASSFSGRYYEQYF.

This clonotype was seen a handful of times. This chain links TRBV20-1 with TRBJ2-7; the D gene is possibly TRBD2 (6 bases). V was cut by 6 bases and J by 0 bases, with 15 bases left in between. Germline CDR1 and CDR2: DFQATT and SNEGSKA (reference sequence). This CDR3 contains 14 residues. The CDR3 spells CSAWDSLSSYEQYF. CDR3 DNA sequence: TGCAGTGCATGGGACTCACTGAGCTCCTACGAGCAGTACTTC.

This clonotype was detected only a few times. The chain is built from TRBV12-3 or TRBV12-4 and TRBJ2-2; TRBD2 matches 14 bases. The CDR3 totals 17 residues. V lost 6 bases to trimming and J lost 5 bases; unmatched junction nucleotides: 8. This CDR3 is CASRLTSGRGRTGELFF. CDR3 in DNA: TGTGCCAGCAGACTGACTAGCGGGAGGGGTAGAACCGGGGAGCTGTTTTTT.

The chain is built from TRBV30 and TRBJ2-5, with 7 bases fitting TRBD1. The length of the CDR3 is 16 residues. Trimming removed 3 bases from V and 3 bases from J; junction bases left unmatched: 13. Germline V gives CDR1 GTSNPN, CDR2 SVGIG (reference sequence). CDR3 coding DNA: TGTGCCTGGAGACTGGGGTTACAGGGGCATAAAGAGACCCAGTACTTC. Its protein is CAWRLGLQGHKETQYF.

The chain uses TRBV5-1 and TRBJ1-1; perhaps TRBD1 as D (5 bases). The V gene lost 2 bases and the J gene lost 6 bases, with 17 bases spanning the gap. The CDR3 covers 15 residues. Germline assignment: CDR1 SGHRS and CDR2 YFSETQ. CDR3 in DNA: TGCGCCAGCAGCTTAGGGCAGGGCCGGTGGGCTGAAGCTTTCTTT. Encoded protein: CASSLGQGRWAEAFF. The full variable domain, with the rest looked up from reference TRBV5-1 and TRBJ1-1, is KAGVTQTPRYLIKTRGQQVTLSCSPISGHRSVSWYQQTPGQGLQFLFEYFSETQRNKGNFPGRFSGRQFSNSRSEMNVSTLELGDSALYLCASSLGQGRWAEAFFGQGTRLTVV.

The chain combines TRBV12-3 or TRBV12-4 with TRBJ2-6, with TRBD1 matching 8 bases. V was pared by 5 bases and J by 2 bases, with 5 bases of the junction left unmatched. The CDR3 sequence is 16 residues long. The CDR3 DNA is TGTGCCAGCAGTGTAAGACAGGGGACTGGGGCCAACGTCCTGACTTTC. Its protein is CASSVRQGTGANVLTF.

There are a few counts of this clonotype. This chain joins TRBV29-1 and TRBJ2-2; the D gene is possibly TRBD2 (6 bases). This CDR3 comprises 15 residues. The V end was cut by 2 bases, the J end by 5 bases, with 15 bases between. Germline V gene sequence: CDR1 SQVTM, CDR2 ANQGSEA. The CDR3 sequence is CSVEPAGRGTGELFF. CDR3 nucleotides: TGCAGCGTTGAACCTGCGGGACGGGGGACCGGGGAGCTGTTTTTT.

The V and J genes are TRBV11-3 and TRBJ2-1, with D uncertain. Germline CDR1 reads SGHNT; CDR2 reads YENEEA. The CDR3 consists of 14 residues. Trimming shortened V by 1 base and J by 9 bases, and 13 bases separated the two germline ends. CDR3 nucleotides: TGTGCCAGCAGCTTAGGACCGGCTAGTCCTGAGCAGTTCTTC. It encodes CASSLGPASPEQFF.